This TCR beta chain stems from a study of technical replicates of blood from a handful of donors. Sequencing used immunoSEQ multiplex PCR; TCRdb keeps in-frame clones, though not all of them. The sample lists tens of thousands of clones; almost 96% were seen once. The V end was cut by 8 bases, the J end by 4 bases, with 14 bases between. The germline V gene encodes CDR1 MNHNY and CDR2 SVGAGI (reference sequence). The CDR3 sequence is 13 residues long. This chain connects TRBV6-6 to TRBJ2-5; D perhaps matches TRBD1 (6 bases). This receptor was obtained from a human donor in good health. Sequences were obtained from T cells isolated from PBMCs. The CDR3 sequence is CASDYRAGETQYF. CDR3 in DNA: TGTGCCAGCGACTACAGGGCTGGAGAGACCCAGTACTTC.